This TCR beta chain originates from a study of vaccination and CD4 T cells after COVID-19. Background on the study: SARS-CoV-2 was confirmed by nasal swab PCR; disease was mild in several, severe in one.

Sample treatment: approximately nine-day PBMC culture with coronavirus spike peptide pools or control peptides (ViraFEST assay). Antigen-specific T cells were expanded with peptide pools by ViraFEST, and TCRs were then sequenced. Cell culture was performed with two million PBMCs per well in the presence of about 10 IU/ml IL-2 and 10 ug/ml peptide pools. Only a few counts were recorded for this clonotype. Its target is not known. Looked up from germline, CDR1 is LNHDA and CDR2 is SQIVND (reference sequence). The CDR3 contains 15 residues. With V trimmed by 5 bases and J by 7 bases, 9 bases remained unmatched. Sequencing of the DNA from cultured CD4+ T cells was carried out with the Oncomine TCR Beta short-read assay. Researchers extracted genomic DNA from CD4+ T cells that had been cultured. TCRdb called the PCR reads again in MiXCR, with one record for every CDR3 protein. The sample records roughly 19,000 distinct CDR3 sequences, roughly three fifths being singletons.

The source of this sequence is a human donor who had recovered from COVID-19. V and J are TRBV19 and TRBJ1-2, with 11 nucleotides matching TRBD1. Source: CD4+ T cells from blood, cultured in vitro, taken before SARS-CoV-2 vaccination. The DNA for the CDR3 is TGTGCCAGTAGTCTTCCGGGACAGGGGGTTTCTGGCTACACCTTC. Its translation: CASSLPGQGVSGYTF. Together with reference TRBV19 and TRBJ1-2, the CDR3 gives the full variable domain: DGGITQSPKYLFRKEGQNVTLSCEQNLNHDAMYWYRQDPGQGLRLIYYSQIVNDFQKGDIAEGYSVSREKKESFPLTVTSAQKNPTAFYLCASSLPGQGVSGYTFGSGTRLTVV.